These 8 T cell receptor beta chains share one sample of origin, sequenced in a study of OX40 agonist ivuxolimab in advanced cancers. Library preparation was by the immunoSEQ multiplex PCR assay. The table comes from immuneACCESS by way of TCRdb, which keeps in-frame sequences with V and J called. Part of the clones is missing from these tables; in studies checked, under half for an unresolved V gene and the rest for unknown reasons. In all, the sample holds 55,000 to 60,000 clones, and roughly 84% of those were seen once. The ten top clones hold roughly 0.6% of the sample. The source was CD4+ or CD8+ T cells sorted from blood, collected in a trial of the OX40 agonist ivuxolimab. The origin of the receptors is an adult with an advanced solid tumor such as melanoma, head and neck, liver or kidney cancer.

CDR3 nucleotides: TGTGCCAGCAAGATAGACAGGGGTAACCAGCCCCAGCATTTT. Translating gives CASKIDRGNQPQHF. J is TRBJ1-5 and V is TRBV6-5; 8 bases match TRBD1. The CDR3 runs 14 residues. The germline CDR1 and CDR2 sequences are MNHEY and SVGAGI. V lost 7 bases, J lost 7 bases, and 9 bases stayed unmatched.

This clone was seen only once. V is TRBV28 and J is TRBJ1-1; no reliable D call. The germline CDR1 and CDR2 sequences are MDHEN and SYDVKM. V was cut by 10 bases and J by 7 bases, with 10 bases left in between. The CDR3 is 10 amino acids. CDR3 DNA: TGTGCCACCGAGGACGGTGAAGCTTTCTTT. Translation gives CATEDGEAFF.

CDR3 sequence (DNA): TGTGCCAGCAATCCCGGGACAGGGTCCTACGAGCAGTACTTC. Its protein is CASNPGTGSYEQYF. The gene calls are TRBV6-1 and TRBJ2-7; 9 nucleotides line up with TRBD1. The CDR3 sequence is 14 residues long. Germline CDR1 and CDR2: MNHNS and SASEGT. V shed 7 bases and J 1 base; nucleotides not matched to a gene: 5.

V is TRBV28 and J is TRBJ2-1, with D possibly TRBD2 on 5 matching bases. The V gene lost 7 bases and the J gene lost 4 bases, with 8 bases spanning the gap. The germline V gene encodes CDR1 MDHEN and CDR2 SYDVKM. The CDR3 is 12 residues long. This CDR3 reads CASTSGYNEQFF. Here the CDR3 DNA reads TGTGCCAGCACTTCGGGGTACAATGAGCAGTTCTTC.

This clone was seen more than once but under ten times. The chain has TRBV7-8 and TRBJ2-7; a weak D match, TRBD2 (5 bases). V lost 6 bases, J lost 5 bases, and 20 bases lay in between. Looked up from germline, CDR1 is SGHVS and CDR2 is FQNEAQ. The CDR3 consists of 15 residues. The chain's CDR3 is CASSHRWESENEQYF. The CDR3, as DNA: TGTGCCAGCAGTCATAGGTGGGAGTCTGAGAACGAGCAGTACTTC.

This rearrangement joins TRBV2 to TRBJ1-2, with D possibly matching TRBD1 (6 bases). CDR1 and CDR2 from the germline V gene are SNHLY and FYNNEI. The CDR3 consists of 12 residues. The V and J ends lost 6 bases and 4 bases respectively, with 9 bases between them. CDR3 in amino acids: CASRQGAYGYTF. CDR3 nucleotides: TGTGCCAGCAGACAGGGTGCCTATGGCTACACCTTC.

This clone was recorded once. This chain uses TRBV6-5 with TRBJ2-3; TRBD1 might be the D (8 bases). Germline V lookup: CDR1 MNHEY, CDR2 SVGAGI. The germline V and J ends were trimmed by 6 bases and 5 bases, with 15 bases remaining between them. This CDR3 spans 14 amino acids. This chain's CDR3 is CASRLQGGGDTQYF. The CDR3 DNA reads TGTGCCAGCAGGTTACAGGGGGGGGGAGATACGCAGTATTTT.

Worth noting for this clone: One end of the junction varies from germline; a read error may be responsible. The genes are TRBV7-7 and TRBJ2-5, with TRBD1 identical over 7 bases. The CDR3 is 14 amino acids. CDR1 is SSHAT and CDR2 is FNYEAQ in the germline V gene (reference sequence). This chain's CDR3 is CASSLGTVQETQYF. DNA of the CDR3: TGTGCTAGCAGCCTAGGGACAGTCCAAGAGACCCAGTACTTC.